This TCR beta chain was recorded in a study of shared clonotypes between healthy human individuals (dated by TCRdb to about 2020). With respect to the entire study: The cohort included three men and a couple of women between 18 and 49 years of age. For each donor, CD4 naive and CD4 memory were each run on three plates, CD8 naive on two plates, and CD8 memory on one plate. To estimate repertoire size and how much clonotype sharing occurs between individuals, the study deeply sequenced the blood TCR repertoires of several healthy adults. Libraries were prepared and TCR repertoires were sequenced by different laboratories using diverse techniques, in order to increase sequencing depth and limit assay-specific biases. Between about 0.8 and 9 billion PBMCs per donor were obtained by leukapheresis.

Looking up the germline V gene yields CDR1 MNHEY and CDR2 SVGAGI. From the cysteine through the phenylalanine, the CDR3 covers 15 amino acids. Only CDR3 DNA remains: 45 bases, in frame from the first base. V is cut back by 5 bases and J by 7 bases, with 11 bases in the junction unmatched. Using the deep immunoSEQ assay, TCR CDR3 regions were amplified from genomic DNA by multiplex PCR. For each cell subset, the extracted genomic DNA was distributed evenly across all wells of several immunoSEQ 96-well plates, and each plate served as one replicate. For sorted subsets, each replicate PCR was loaded with 200 ng genomic DNA, equivalent to 30,000 to 35,000 T cell genomes. Purified libraries were quantified with a Qubit 3.0 fluorometer, sized on a Bioanalyzer 2100, and re-quantified with the KAPA Library Quantification kit. Every immunoSEQ 96-well plate was sequenced on a dedicated single-read 150-cycle Illumina NextSeq 550 flow cell. In the authors' own workflow: Because only junctional sequences without quality scores were contained in the immunoSEQ output, filtering matching that applied to full-length reads could not be performed. Sequences were annotated with PyIR, a Python wrapper for IgBLAST v1.9, using IMGT germline references to assign V/J genes and CDR3. Any read was removed if the V/J assignment was weak (E-value above 1e-6), the CDR3 was missing, or the read contained stop codons, out-of-frame junctions, or ambiguous translated residues. V3J clonotypes were defined by identical inferred V gene, J gene, and CDR3 amino acid sequence. The percentage overlap between two repertoires was calculated by dividing the number of shared unique clonotypes by the size of the smaller repertoire. Repertoire richness was assessed with RTK rarefaction, the Chao1 estimator, and Recon v2.1 estimates of unobserved clonotypes. OLGA was used to compute generation probabilities for all TCRbeta clonotypes that the gDNA method yielded from a handful of donors. TCRdb provides this immuneACCESS table in a form limited to in-frame rearrangements. Some clones are lacking; in checked studies, under half of them reflect an unresolved V gene, and why the rest are absent is not known. V and J calls and clone size are those listed in that table; D and trimming were worked out from the DNA. This sample comprises about 1 million clones, around 76% of them detected only once. 1.4% of the sample is held by the ten biggest clonotypes.

Comment on this clone: The clone's antigen remains unknown. No base qualities exist here, and no much larger clone lies one base off it.

Healthy HIV-negative adults with no recently reported acute infections or vaccinations were included as donors. Only Caucasian adults living in Nashville, Tennessee, USA were represented among the donors. CD4+ T cells were enriched by magnetic negative selection; naive cells were then positively selected on CD45RA, and the negative fraction formed the memory subset. After blood collection by leukapheresis, PBMCs were isolated using Ficoll-Histopaque density gradient centrifugation and then cryopreserved in the vapor phase of liquid nitrogen. Analytical flow cytometry was used to check the purity and quantity of every magnetically sorted T cell population. Each sorted fraction had its genomic DNA isolated and then quantified by UV absorbance on a Nanodrop 2000c. General findings and caveats noted by the study authors: Compared with non-shared clonotypes, the clonotypes found in all four sorted-subset donors had higher generation probabilities. Larger estimated clonotype richness was generally found for naive subsets than for memory subsets. Approximately 5% of naive CD4, 3.5% of naive CD8, 2.3% of memory CD4, and about 0.4% of memory CD8 clonotypes were shared across several donors. Only blood was sampled, and tissue TCR repertoires likely differ from those in blood. Because the study included a small number of donors, the genetic and exposure-history diversity represented was limited. Even with the large sequencing depth, rarefaction of the sorted-subset datasets indicated that sequencing was incomplete. Pairwise subsampling led to the expectation that sequencing depth would affect the degree of clonotype sharing among donors.

The sample comprised memory CD4+ T cells sorted from blood. In the paper's terms, the cell subset or site label means: CD45RA-negative fraction. The receptor's source is a man younger than 35 in good health. The chain was built from TRBV6-5 and TRBJ2-1, with 7 junctional bases fitting TRBD2. The CDR3 reads as follows: CASSVWGGGKNEQFF. The sequenced DNA: TGTGCCAGCAGTGTTTGGGGGGGAGGAAAGAATGAGCAGTTCTTC.